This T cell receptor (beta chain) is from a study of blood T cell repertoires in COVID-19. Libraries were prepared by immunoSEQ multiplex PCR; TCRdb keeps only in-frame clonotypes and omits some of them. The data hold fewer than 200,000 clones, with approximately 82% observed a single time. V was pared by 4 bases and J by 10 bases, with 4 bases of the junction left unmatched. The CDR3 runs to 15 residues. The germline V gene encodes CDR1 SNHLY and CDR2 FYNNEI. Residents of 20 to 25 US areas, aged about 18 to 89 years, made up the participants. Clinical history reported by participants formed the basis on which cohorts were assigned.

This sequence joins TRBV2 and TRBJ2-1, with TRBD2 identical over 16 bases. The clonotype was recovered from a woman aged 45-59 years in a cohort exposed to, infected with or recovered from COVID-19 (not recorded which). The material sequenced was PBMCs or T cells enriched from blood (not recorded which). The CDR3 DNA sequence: TGTGCCAGCAGTGCCGGGACTAGCGGGGGGGGCGAGCAGTTCTTC. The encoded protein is CASSAGTSGGGEQFF. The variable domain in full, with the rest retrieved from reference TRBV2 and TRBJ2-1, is EPEVTQTPSHQVTQMGQEVILRCVPISNHLYFYWYRQILGQKVEFLVSFYNNEISEKSEIFDDQFSVERPDGSNFTLKIRSTKLEDSAMYFCASSAGTSGGGEQFFGPGTRLTVL.